The next 29 T cell receptor beta chains were all read from a single sample in a study of CD8 T cells in ankylosing spondylitis. TCRdb fed the 5' RACE reads into MiXCR, producing one record per CDR3 protein. Here the sample spans about 260,000 distinct CDR3 sequences, under 30% being singletons. The material sequenced was blood, either unsorted or a sorted T cell fraction (not recorded which). All receptors come from a male donor with ankylosing spondylitis or in good health (not recorded which).

The chain employs TRBV10-3 and TRBJ1-1; D might be TRBD1 (5 bases). CDR3 length: 15 residues. The V end was cut by 4 bases, the J end by 1 base, with 13 bases between. Germline-derived CDR1 and CDR2 are ENHRY and SYGVKD. The CDR3 region is CAISGVFGTNTEAFF. For the CDR3, the DNA is TGTGCCATCAGTGGGGTCTTCGGGACGAACACTGAAGCTTTCTTT.

Ten or more counts support this clonotype. The chain couples TRBV20-1 to TRBJ1-2, with D possibly being TRBD1 (6 bases). Germline assignment: CDR1 DFQATT and CDR2 SNEGSKA (reference sequence). V dropped 3 bases and J dropped 4 bases, with 15 bases sitting between them. CDR3 length: 14 amino acids. The CDR3, as DNA: TGCAGTGCTAGCCAGGGGCTTAACCTCTATGGCTACACCTTC. Translation: CSASQGLNLYGYTF.

This clonotype turned up a few times. The gene calls are TRBV20-1 and TRBJ1-1; TRBD1 agrees at 7 bases. V lost 2 bases to trimming and J lost 0 bases; unmatched junction nucleotides: 3. Germline V gene sequence: CDR1 DFQATT, CDR2 SNEGSKA (reference sequence). This CDR3 spans 14 amino acids. CDR3 protein: CSARQGGMNTEAFF. Written as DNA, the CDR3 is TGCAGTGCTAGACAGGGGGGAATGAACACTGAAGCTTTCTTT.

The V gene is TRBV20-1, the J gene TRBJ2-7, with 8 bases matching TRBD1. This CDR3 has 14 amino acids. V lost 4 bases and J lost 0; bases outside the gene matches: 5. Germline V gene lookup returns CDR1 DFQATT and CDR2 SNEGSKA (reference sequence). CDR3 DNA: TGCAGTGCTATGGGACAGGCGAGCTCCTACGAGCAGTACTTC. Translating gives CSAMGQASSYEQYF.

This clonotype was counted ten times or more. V usage is TRBV15 and J usage is TRBJ1-2; D remains ambiguous. This CDR3 is 13 amino acids long. The germline V gene has CDR1 LNHNV and CDR2 YYDKDF (reference sequence). Trimming pared 0 bases from V and 8 bases from J, leaving 10 bases between. CDR3 loop: CATSREGIGGYTF. The CDR3 DNA reads TGTGCCACCAGCAGAGAAGGGATCGGCGGCTACACCTTC.

This clonotype came up many times. This chain connects TRBV20-1 to TRBJ2-5; no definite D call. This CDR3 region has 11 residues. Trimming removed 3 bases at V and 4 bases at J, with 6 bases between. Germline loops: CDR1 DFQATT, CDR2 SNEGSKA (reference sequence). DNA for the CDR3: TGCAGTGCTAGCATGCGAGAGACCCAGTACTTC. Protein product: CSASMRETQYF.

This sequence joins TRBV11-3 and TRBJ2-1; 7 nucleotides align to TRBD2. V gave up 1 base and J gave up 7 bases; unmatched junction bases: 10. The CDR3 is 16 amino acids. The germline CDR1 and CDR2 sequences are SGHNT and YENEEA. CDR3 loop: CASSLGTGGFSNEQFF. In DNA form, the CDR3 reads TGTGCCAGCAGCTTAGGGACGGGGGGATTCTCAAATGAGCAGTTCTTC. Full variable domain (rest looked up from reference TRBV11-3 and TRBJ2-1): EAGVVQSPRYKIIEKKQPVAFWCNPISGHNTLYWYLQNLGQGPELLIRYENEEAVDDSQLPKDRFSAERLKGVDSTLKIQPAELGDSAVYLCASSLGTGGFSNEQFFGPGTRLTVL.

This clonotype was counted a few times. V usage is TRBV6-1 and J usage is TRBJ2-5; D is uncertain. CDR1 MNHNS and CDR2 SASEGT come from the germline V gene. V lost 6 bases and J lost 2, with 16 bases in between. CDR3 length: 15 amino acids. The CDR3, as DNA: TGTGCCAGCAGCTCCCTCGCTACCCTACAAGAGACCCAGTACTTC. Encoded protein: CASSSLATLQETQYF.

This clonotype showed up many times. The chain links TRBV12-3 or TRBV12-4 to TRBJ2-7; TRBD2 might be the D (6 bases). Trimming took off 10 bases at V and 4 bases at J, with 14 bases between the two ends. The CDR3 has 12 amino acids. CDR3 DNA: TGTGCCACCGGGCGGGGCCCATACGAGCAGTACTTC. Its translation: CATGRGPYEQYF.

V is TRBV24-1 and J is TRBJ2-3, with D hard to call. The ends were cut back, 5 bases at V and 0 bases at J, with 8 bases in the middle. CDR1 KGHDR and CDR2 SFDVKD come from the germline V gene. This CDR3 is 14 amino acids long. The chain's CDR3 is CATSGSPSTDTQYF. The CDR3 bases are TGTGCCACCAGTGGGAGCCCTAGCACAGATACGCAGTATTTT.

This rearrangement joins TRBV20-1 to TRBJ2-7; 9 nucleotides align to TRBD1. Germline V gene lookup returns CDR1 DFQATT and CDR2 SNEGSKA (reference sequence). The CDR3 totals 14 residues. Germline trimming cut 6 bases from V and 3 bases from J; bases unmatched to any gene: 9. The CDR3 nucleotides read TGCAGTGCCAACTCGGACAGGGGAGACTACGAGCAGTACTTC. Translated: CSANSDRGDYEQYF.

The V call is TRBV3-1, the J call TRBJ2-5; D gene ambiguous. The germline V gene encodes CDR1 LGHDT and CDR2 YNNKEL (reference sequence). The CDR3 runs to 15 residues. Trimming shortened V by 0 bases and J by 3 bases, and 11 bases separated the two germline ends. The CDR3 DNA reads as TGTGCCAGCAGCCAAGATCTCTCGGTGAAAGAGACCCAGTACTTC. Encoded protein: CASSQDLSVKETQYF.

This clonotype has just a few counts. This chain joins TRBV20-1 and TRBJ1-2; D gene ambiguous. The CDR3 runs to 11 residues. Germline CDR1 reads DFQATT; CDR2 reads SNEGSKA (reference sequence). Here the CDR3 DNA reads TGCAGCATCGTGGGGTTGGAAGGCTACACCTTC. This gives the protein CSIVGLEGYTF.

Ten or more counts support this clonotype. CDR3 nucleotides: TGTGCCAGCAGTTTAGGGGGGAAGGGTAACACTGAAGCTTTCTTT. Encoded protein: CASSLGGKGNTEAFF. V usage is TRBV12-3 or TRBV12-4 and J usage is TRBJ1-1, with D possibly matching TRBD1 (5 bases). Trimming removed 1 base from V and 2 bases from J, with 11 bases in between. The CDR3 length is 15 residues.

This clonotype showed up just a few times. This rearrangement joins TRBV20-1 to TRBJ2-1, with D tentatively TRBD1 (6 bases). The V end lost 4 bases, the J end lost 7 bases, and 14 bases lay between the germline ends. The V gene's germline CDR1 is DFQATT and CDR2 SNEGSKA (reference sequence). This CDR3 has 13 residues. CDR3 loop: CSANHRVRNEQFF. The CDR3 DNA reads as TGCAGTGCTAACCACAGGGTTCGGAATGAGCAGTTCTTC.

This clonotype turned up a few times. The chain recombines TRBV6-5 with TRBJ1-1; 8 bases are shared with TRBD1. This CDR3 region has 14 residues. Trimming at V came to 4 bases and at J to 1 base, leaving 2 bases not matched to a gene. Germline assignment: CDR1 MNHEY and CDR2 SVGAGI. In nucleotides, the CDR3 is TGTGCCAGCAGTTCGGACAGGGCGAACACTGAAGCTTTCTTT. Translated: CASSSDRANTEAFF.

The table lists this clonotype with a few counts. The chain combines TRBV12-3 or TRBV12-4 with TRBJ2-6; unclear D gene. Trimming removed 5 bases at V and 2 bases at J, with 16 bases between. The CDR3 loop spans 17 amino acids. The CDR3 protein is CASSPDLGLAGANVLTF. The CDR3 DNA sequence: TGTGCCAGCAGTCCCGATCTCGGCCTCGCTGGGGCCAACGTCCTGACTTTC.

This clonotype was seen ten or more times. The V gene is TRBV29-1, the J gene TRBJ2-1; TRBD1 matches at 10 bases. There are 13 residues in the CDR3. The V segment lost 1 base and the J segment 6 bases; nucleotides outside the gene matches: 0. Germline V gene data show CDR1 as SQVTM and CDR2 as ANQGSEA. CDR3 DNA sequence: TGCAGCGTTGAAGGGACAGGGGGCAATGAGCAGTTCTTC. Amino acid sequence: CSVEGTGGNEQFF.

This clonotype showed up many times. This sequence joins TRBV12-3 or TRBV12-4 and TRBJ2-1; 15 bases are shared with TRBD2. V was pared by 5 bases and J by 7 bases, with 6 bases of the junction left unmatched. CDR3 length equals 16 residues. The CDR3: CASSPGLAGGPNEQFF. DNA of the CDR3: TGTGCCAGCAGTCCAGGACTAGCGGGGGGGCCTAATGAGCAGTTCTTC.

The rearrangement uses TRBV12-3 or TRBV12-4 and TRBJ2-1; 8 bases fit TRBD2. The J segment lost 1 base and the V segment lost 3 bases, leaving 8 bases of the junction unmatched. The CDR3 length is 17 residues. The CDR3 DNA reads as TGTGCCAGCAGTTTCGGGGGGGGGGTAGGATCCTACAATGAGCAGTTCTTC. This codes for CASSFGGGVGSYNEQFF.

This clonotype was recorded at least ten times. The chain recombines TRBV20-1 with TRBJ1-1, with 7 bases aligning to TRBD1. This CDR3 has 12 residues. Germline V gene data show CDR1 as DFQATT and CDR2 as SNEGSKA (reference sequence). The V segment lost 6 bases and the J segment 5 bases; nucleotides outside the gene matches: 6. The CDR3 DNA follows: TGCAGTGCCGAGGGGGCAGGGACTGAAGCTTTCTTT. It codes for CSAEGAGTEAFF.

The chain joins TRBV20-1 to TRBJ2-7; 10 bases are a match to TRBD2. V trimming: 0 bases; J trimming: 7 bases; junction bases outside the gene matches: 9. The CDR3 runs 15 residues. Germline assignment: CDR1 DFQATT and CDR2 SNEGSKA (reference sequence). CDR3 DNA: TGCAGTGCTAGAGATCAGGCTAGCGGGGGAGTGGAGCAGTACTTC. As protein: CSARDQASGGVEQYF.

In regard to this clonotype: This may come from a read error, since a much larger clone is one base off. The chain recombines TRBV29-1 with TRBJ2-1; D perhaps matches TRBD1 (6 bases). The CDR3 sequence is 15 residues long. Between the trimmed V and J ends, which lost 6 bases and 9 bases, there was a span of 24 bases. Germline assignment: CDR1 SQVTM and CDR2 ANQGSEA. The CDR3 region is CSVLGGDKGVGEQFF. DNA of the CDR3: TGCAGCGTGTTAGGTGGGGACAAGGGAGTTGGTGAGCAGTTCTTC.

As to this clonotype: Just one base apart from a much larger clone, this may be a read error. The V gene is TRBV20-1, the J gene TRBJ2-5; unclear D gene. This CDR3 contains 14 residues. Germline CDR1 is DFQATT and CDR2 is SNEGSKA (reference sequence). The CDR3 bases are TGCAGTGGTAGAGATCCGGTGCTAGTGGAGACCCAGTACTTC. It specifies CSGRDPVLVETQYF.

This clonotype was detected ten times or more. A junction end diverges from the germline sequence, so it may reflect a read error. This rearrangement joins TRBV4-2 to TRBJ2-1; D gene ambiguous. This CDR3 region has 15 residues. The germline V gene has CDR1 LGHNA and CDR2 YNFKEQ. CDR3 nucleotide sequence: TGTGCCAGCAGTCAAGAATGGGACTCCTACAATGAGCAGTTCTTC. It is translated as CASSQEWDSYNEQFF.

This clonotype was seen only a few times. The V call is TRBV10-1, the J call TRBJ1-2; 8 nucleotides agree with TRBD1. Germline-derived CDR1 and CDR2 are WNHNN and SYGVQD (reference sequence). Trimming took 9 bases from V and 2 from J; bases not matched to a gene: 5. The CDR3 runs to 13 residues. The CDR3 nucleotides read TGCGCCAGAAAGACAGGGGCGAACTATGGCTACACCTTC. It is translated as CARKTGANYGYTF.

In this sample, this clonotype turned up a few times. J is TRBJ2-3 and V is TRBV11-2, with TRBD2 identical over 7 bases. The CDR3 has 14 amino acids. CDR1 is SGHAT, CDR2 FQNNGV, per germline. Trimming took 4 bases from V and 6 from J; bases not matched to a gene: 7. The CDR3 DNA reads as TGTGCCAGCAGCTCGTACCGGGACTATGATACGCAGTATTTT. This codes for CASSSYRDYDTQYF.

The chain couples TRBV5-1 to TRBJ2-7; D possibly matches TRBD1 or TRBD2 (6 bases each). Germline V gene lookup returns CDR1 SGHRS and CDR2 YFSETQ. V dropped 0 bases and J dropped 6 bases, with 16 bases sitting between them. The CDR3 runs 15 residues. The CDR3 DNA reads as TGCGCCAGCAGCTTGGTGGGGGGCGCTGGGACCGAGCAGTACTTC. It codes for CASSLVGGAGTEQYF.

This clonotype showed up just a few times. V gene TRBV20-1 combines with J gene TRBJ1-5; a weak D match, TRBD1 (5 bases). Germline CDR1 is DFQATT and CDR2 is SNEGSKA (reference sequence). Trimming cost V 5 bases and J 2 bases, with 16 bases left between them. This CDR3 has 15 residues. The CDR3 spells CSASGGNGGNQPQHF. CDR3 nucleotides: TGCAGTGCTTCGGGGGGAAACGGGGGCAATCAGCCCCAGCATTTT.